This record concerns one T cell receptor (beta chain) sequence. Its cognate antigen is unknown. This sample includes further DNA sequences coding for the same CDR3. Sequencing targeted expressed TCRB transcripts, as all isolated RNA had been reverse transcribed. Data came from immunoSEQ multiplex PCR; TCRdb stores just in-frame clones and leaves some out. Among 55,000 to 80,000 clones listed, about 48% were seen once. This CDR3 is 13 amino acids long. V dropped 4 bases and J dropped 7; count of bases not matched to a gene: 3. CDR1 MNHEY and CDR2 SMNVEV come from the germline V gene (reference sequence). The data are from a study of beta chain features in type 1 diabetes. General study findings and limits: Compared to healthy donors, patients appeared to have naive, central memory and Treg TCRB repertoires that were more alike. Amplification by PCR could prefer shorter templates, with the same effect in patients and controls. Sequencing of cDNA might inflate the share of cells that strongly express TCR. When VDJ junctions were examined, type 1 diabetes patients showed fewer insertions and more deletions. In all four CD4+ subsets, TCRB CDR3 length was significantly, moderately reduced in type 1 diabetes.

The sample was central memory CD4+ T cells from blood. J is TRBJ1-2 and V is TRBV27; 10 bases map to TRBD1. The sequence came from a man in his thirties or forties with type 1 diabetes. The CDR3 loop reads CASSSGQGGGYTF. In DNA, the CDR3 is TGTGCCAGCAGTTCCGGACAGGGGGGTGGCTACACCTTC.